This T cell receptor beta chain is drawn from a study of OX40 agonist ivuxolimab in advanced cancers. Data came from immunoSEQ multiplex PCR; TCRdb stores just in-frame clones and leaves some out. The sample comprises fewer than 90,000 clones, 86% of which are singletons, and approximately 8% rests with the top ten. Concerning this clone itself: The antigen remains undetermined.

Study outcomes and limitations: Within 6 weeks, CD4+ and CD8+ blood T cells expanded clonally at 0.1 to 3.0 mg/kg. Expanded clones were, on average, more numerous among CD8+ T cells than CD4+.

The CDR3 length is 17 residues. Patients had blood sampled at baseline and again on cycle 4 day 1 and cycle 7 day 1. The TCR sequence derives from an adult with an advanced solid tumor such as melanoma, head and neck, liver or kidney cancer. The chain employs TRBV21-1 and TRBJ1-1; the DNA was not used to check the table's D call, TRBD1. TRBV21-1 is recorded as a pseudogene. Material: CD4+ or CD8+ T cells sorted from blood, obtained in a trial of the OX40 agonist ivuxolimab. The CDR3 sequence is CASSPGTGLTMNTEAFF. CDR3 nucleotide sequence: TGTGCCAGCAGTCCCGGGACAGGGCTTACTATGAACACTGAAGCTTTCTTT.